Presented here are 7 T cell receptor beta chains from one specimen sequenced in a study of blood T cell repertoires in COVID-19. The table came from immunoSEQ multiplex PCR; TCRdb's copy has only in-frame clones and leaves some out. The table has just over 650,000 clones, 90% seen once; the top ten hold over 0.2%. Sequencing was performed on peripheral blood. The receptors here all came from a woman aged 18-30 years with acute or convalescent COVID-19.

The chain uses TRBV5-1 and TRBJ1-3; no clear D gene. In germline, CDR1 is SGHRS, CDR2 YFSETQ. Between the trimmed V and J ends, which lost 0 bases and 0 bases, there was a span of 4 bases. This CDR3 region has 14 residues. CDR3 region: CASSLESSGNTIYF. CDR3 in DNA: TGCGCCAGCAGCTTGGAGAGCTCTGGAAACACCATATATTTT.

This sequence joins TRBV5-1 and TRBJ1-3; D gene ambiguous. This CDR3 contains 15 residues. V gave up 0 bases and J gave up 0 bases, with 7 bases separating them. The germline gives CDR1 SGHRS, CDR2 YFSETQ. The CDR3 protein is CASSLAPVSGNTIYF. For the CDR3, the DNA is TGCGCCAGCAGCTTGGCTCCAGTCTCTGGAAACACCATATATTTT.

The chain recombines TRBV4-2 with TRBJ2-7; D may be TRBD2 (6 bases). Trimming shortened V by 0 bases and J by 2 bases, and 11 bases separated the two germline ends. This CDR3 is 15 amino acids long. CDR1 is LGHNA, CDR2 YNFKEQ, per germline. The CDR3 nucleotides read TGTGCCAGCAGCCAAGATAAGGCGGGGACCTACGAGCAGTACTTC. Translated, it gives CASSQDKAGTYEQYF.

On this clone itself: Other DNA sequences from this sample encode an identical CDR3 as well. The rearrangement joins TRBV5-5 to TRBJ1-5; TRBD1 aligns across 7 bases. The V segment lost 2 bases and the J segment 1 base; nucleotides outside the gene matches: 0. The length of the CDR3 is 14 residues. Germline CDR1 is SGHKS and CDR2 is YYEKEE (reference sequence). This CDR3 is CASSLQGSNQPQHF. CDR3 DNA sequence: TGTGCCAGCAGCTTACAGGGGAGCAATCAGCCCCAGCATTTT.

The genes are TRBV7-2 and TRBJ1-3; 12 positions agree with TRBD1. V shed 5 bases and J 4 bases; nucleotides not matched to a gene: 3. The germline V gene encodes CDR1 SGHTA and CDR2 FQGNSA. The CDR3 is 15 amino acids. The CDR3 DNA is TGTGCCAGCAGCGGGGACAGGGGGCAAGGAAACACCATATATTTT. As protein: CASSGDRGQGNTIYF.

The CDR3 here is CASSTGDNQPQHF. The CDR3 DNA reads as TGTGCCAGCAGCACGGGGGACAATCAGCCCCAGCATTTT. The chain is built from TRBV5-6 and TRBJ1-5; a possible D gene is TRBD1 (5 bases). This CDR3 comprises 13 residues. Germline V gives CDR1 SGHDT, CDR2 YYEEEE. The V and J ends lost 4 bases and 3 bases respectively, with 8 bases between them.

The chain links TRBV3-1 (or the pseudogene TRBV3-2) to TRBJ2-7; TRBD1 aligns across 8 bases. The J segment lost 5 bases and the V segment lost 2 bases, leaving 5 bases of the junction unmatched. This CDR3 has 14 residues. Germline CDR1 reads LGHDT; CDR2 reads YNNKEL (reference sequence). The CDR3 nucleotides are TGTGCCAGCAGCCAACTAAGGACAGGGAACGAGCAGTACTTC. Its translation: CASSQLRTGNEQYF.